The rows below give T cell receptor beta chains drawn from one sample of a study of blood T cell repertoires in COVID-19. TCRdb's table, derived via immunoSEQ multiplex PCR, lists solely in-frame clones and lacks some. The sample yields 150,000 to 200,000 clones, approximately 95% seen once. The specimen sequenced was peripheral blood. All receptors come from a woman aged 60 to 75 with COVID-19, enrolled during active disease. CDR3s include the opening cysteine and the closing phenylalanine or tryptophan. Fields, in order: V gene, clone size, D gene, J gene, CDR3 protein, CDR3 DNA. The D gene is left open where the match is weak. Clone size appears in some rows only: once, few, many, or a class for an expanded clone.

v_gene: TRBV7-2; abundance: -; d_gene: TRBD2; j_gene: TRBJ2-5; CDR3aa: CASSFLAGGQETQYF; CDR3nt: TGTGCCAGCAGCTTTCTAGCGGGGGGACAAGAGACCCAGTACTTC
v_gene: TRBV4-3; abundance: -; d_gene: -; j_gene: TRBJ2-2; CDR3aa: CASSQNYRAPGELFF; CDR3nt: TGCGCCAGCAGCCAAAACTACAGGGCACCCGGGGAGCTGTTTTTT
v_gene: TRBV19; abundance: once; d_gene: TRBD1; j_gene: TRBJ1-1; CDR3aa: CASIVTGGNTEAFF; CDR3nt: TGTGCCAGTATCGTAACAGGGGGCAACACTGAAGCTTTCTTT
v_gene: TRBV5-1; abundance: -; d_gene: -; j_gene: TRBJ1-1; CDR3aa: CASSKTGRDTEAFF; CDR3nt: TGCGCCAGCAGCAAAACAGGACGCGACACTGAAGCTTTCTTT
v_gene: TRBV5-1; abundance: -; d_gene: -; j_gene: TRBJ1-2; CDR3aa: CASSSARTASSNYGYTF; CDR3nt: TGCGCCAGCAGCTCCGCCCGTACAGCCTCTTCTAACTATGGCTACACCTTC
v_gene: TRBV7-3; abundance: -; d_gene: TRBD1; j_gene: TRBJ1-6; CDR3aa: CASSLTGQLSPLHF; CDR3nt: TGTGCCAGCAGCTTAACGGGACAGCTTTCACCCCTCCACTTT
v_gene: TRBV2; abundance: -; d_gene: TRBD1; j_gene: TRBJ1-4; CDR3aa: CASSEIQGAQGKLFF; CDR3nt: TGTGCCAGCAGTGAAATTCAGGGGGCGCAGGGAAAACTGTTTTTT
v_gene: TRBV7-5; abundance: -; d_gene: -; j_gene: TRBJ2-2; CDR3aa: CARSLFGSGVLSNTGELFF; CDR3nt: TGTGCCAGAAGCTTGTTCGGCAGCGGGGTACTTTCGAACACCGGGGAGCTGTTTTTT
v_gene: TRBV19; abundance: -; d_gene: TRBD1; j_gene: TRBJ1-4; CDR3aa: CASRKGQNEKLFF; CDR3nt: TGTGCCAGTAGAAAGGGACAGAATGAAAAACTGTTTTTT
v_gene: TRBV4-1; abundance: -; d_gene: -; j_gene: TRBJ1-4; CDR3aa: CASSPRTGLVEKLFF; CDR3nt: TGCGCCAGCAGCCCCCGAACTGGACTAGTGGAAAAACTGTTTTTT
v_gene: TRBV2; abundance: -; d_gene: TRBD2; j_gene: TRBJ2-1; CDR3aa: CASSGQLAGYNEQFF; CDR3nt: TGTGCCAGCAGTGGCCAACTAGCGGGTTACAATGAGCAGTTCTTC
v_gene: TRBV5-4; abundance: -; d_gene: TRBD2; j_gene: TRBJ2-3; CDR3aa: CASSRTSGSTDTQYF; CDR3nt: TGTGCCAGCAGCCGGACTAGCGGTAGCACAGATACGCAGTATTTT
v_gene: TRBV4-2; abundance: -; d_gene: -; j_gene: TRBJ1-4; CDR3aa: CASSQVRYEKLFF; CDR3nt: TGTGCCAGCAGCCAAGTTCGGTATGAAAAACTGTTTTTT
v_gene: TRBV10-3; abundance: -; d_gene: -; j_gene: TRBJ1-1; CDR3aa: CAISGDRANTEAFF; CDR3nt: TGTGCCATCAGCGGAGACAGAGCGAACACTGAAGCTTTCTTT
v_gene: TRBV2; abundance: -; d_gene: TRBD1; j_gene: TRBJ1-1; CDR3aa: CASGRQGGTEAFF; CDR3nt: TGTGCCAGCGGCCGACAGGGAGGCACTGAAGCTTTCTTT
v_gene: TRBV12-3/TRBV12-4; abundance: -; d_gene: -; j_gene: TRBJ2-2; CDR3aa: CASSFYPGELFF; CDR3nt: TGTGCCAGCAGTTTCTACCCCGGGGAGCTGTTTTTT
v_gene: TRBV27; abundance: once; d_gene: -; j_gene: TRBJ2-1; CDR3aa: CASSFSGHYNEQFF; CDR3nt: TGTGCCAGCAGTTTTTCGGGACACTACAATGAGCAGTTCTTC
v_gene: TRBV7-3; abundance: -; d_gene: TRBD2; j_gene: TRBJ2-3; CDR3aa: CASSPEEVAGGTDTQYF; CDR3nt: TGTGCCAGCAGCCCAGAGGAAGTAGCGGGGGGCACAGATACGCAGTATTTT
v_gene: TRBV2; abundance: -; d_gene: -; j_gene: TRBJ1-5; CDR3aa: CASSGGRLSNQPQHF; CDR3nt: TGTGCCAGCAGTGGGGGGCGTCTTAGCAATCAGCCCCAGCATTTT
v_gene: TRBV2; abundance: -; d_gene: TRBD1; j_gene: TRBJ1-6; CDR3aa: CASTTGGGRGNSPLHF; CDR3nt: TGTGCCAGCACCACAGGGGGGGGCCGGGGAAATTCACCCCTCCACTTT
v_gene: TRBV6-2/TRBV6-3; abundance: -; d_gene: -; j_gene: TRBJ1-5; CDR3aa: CASSYELTRGASNQPQHF; CDR3nt: TGTGCCAGCAGTTACGAATTGACCCGGGGAGCTAGCAATCAGCCCCAGCATTTT
v_gene: TRBV5-1; abundance: once; d_gene: TRBD2; j_gene: TRBJ2-1; CDR3aa: CASSLASGGTYNEQFF; CDR3nt: TGCGCCAGCAGCTTGGCTAGCGGGGGGACCTACAATGAGCAGTTCTTC
v_gene: TRBV19; abundance: -; d_gene: TRBD1; j_gene: TRBJ1-1; CDR3aa: CASSSDRETEAFF; CDR3nt: TGTGCCAGTAGTAGCGACAGGGAAACTGAAGCTTTCTTT
v_gene: TRBV5-1; abundance: once; d_gene: TRBD1; j_gene: TRBJ1-1; CDR3aa: CASSPLQGAYTEAFF; CDR3nt: TGCGCCAGCAGCCCGCTACAGGGGGCCTACACTGAAGCTTTCTTT
v_gene: TRBV27; abundance: -; d_gene: TRBD1; j_gene: TRBJ1-1; CDR3aa: CASRRTGTGNTEAFF; CDR3nt: TGTGCCAGCAGAAGAACCGGGACAGGGAACACTGAAGCTTTCTTT
v_gene: TRBV5-1; abundance: -; d_gene: TRBD1; j_gene: TRBJ1-4; CDR3aa: CASSPGQGREKLFF; CDR3nt: TGCGCCAGCAGCCCGGGACAGGGACGCGAAAAACTGTTTTTT
v_gene: TRBV20-1; abundance: -; d_gene: TRBD1; j_gene: TRBJ2-7; CDR3aa: CSAPTGDEQYF; CDR3nt: TGCAGTGCACCGACAGGGGACGAGCAGTACTTC
v_gene: TRBV5-1; abundance: -; d_gene: -; j_gene: TRBJ1-5; CDR3aa: CASSLFEGGQPQHF; CDR3nt: TGCGCCAGCAGCTTGTTCGAAGGCGGTCAGCCCCAGCATTTT
v_gene: TRBV21-1; abundance: -; d_gene: -; j_gene: TRBJ2-3; CDR3aa: CASRRTELLLDTQYF; CDR3nt: TGTGCCAGCAGGAGGACAGAGCTACTACTGGACACGCAGTATTTT